The clone carrying this TCR beta chain has just a few counts. Its antigen is still unknown. The data belong to a study of T-cell reconstitution after alpha-beta-depleted transplantation in children. Preparing the TCRbeta library involved the use of unique molecular identifiers. One entry per CDR3 protein, called by TCRdb with MiXCR from the PCR reads. In the table there are 400,000 to 450,000 distinct CDR3 sequences, over 40% of which are singletons. General study results and limits: In patients about two months after transplant, alpha-beta T cells reportedly arose from several hundred expanded graft clones.

Germline CDR1 is SGHVS and CDR2 is FQNEAQ. J gave up 4 bases and V 5 bases, and 8 bases lay outside the gene matches. The CDR3 contains 15 residues. This receptor was identified in a girl aged 2-10 years with aplastic anemia, due to receive a stem cell transplant. Sequencing was performed on PBMCs, taken before TCRalphabeta/CD19-depleted stem cell transplant. The V gene is TRBV7-8, the J gene TRBJ2-1; 7 nucleotides line up with TRBD2. The CDR3 protein is CASSASGRRYNEQFF. In DNA, the CDR3 is TGTGCCAGCAGCGCTAGCGGCCGAAGGTACAATGAGCAGTTCTTC.